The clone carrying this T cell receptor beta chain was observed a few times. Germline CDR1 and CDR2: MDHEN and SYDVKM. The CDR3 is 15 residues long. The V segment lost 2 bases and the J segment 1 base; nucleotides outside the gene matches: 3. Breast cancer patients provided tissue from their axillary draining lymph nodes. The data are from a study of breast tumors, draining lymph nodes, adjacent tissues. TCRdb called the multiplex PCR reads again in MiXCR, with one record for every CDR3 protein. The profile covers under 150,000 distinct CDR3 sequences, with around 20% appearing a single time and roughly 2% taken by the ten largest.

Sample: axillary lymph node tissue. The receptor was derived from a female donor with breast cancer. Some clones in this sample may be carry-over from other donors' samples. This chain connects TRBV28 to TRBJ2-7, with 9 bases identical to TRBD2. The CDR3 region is CASSLPGLASYEQYF. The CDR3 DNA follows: TGTGCCAGCAGTTTACCCGGACTAGCGTCCTACGAGCAGTACTTC.